This is a list of T cell receptor beta chains from one sample in a study of T cell responses to AZD1222 COVID-19 vaccine. Generated by immunoSEQ multiplex PCR, the TCRdb table keeps only in-frame clones and is missing some. The repertoire consists of around 100,000 clones, with over 75% occurring once and the leading ten covering around 4.4%. The specimen was peripheral blood, collected on day 0 of MenACWY control vaccination. These receptors all stem from an adult in good health. Both conserved end residues are part of each CDR3. Each record gives: clone size, J gene, V gene, D gene, CDR3 DNA, CDR3 protein. The D gene is left open where the match is weak. Where a row states a size, it is once, few, many or the class of an expanded clone; other rows omit it.

>few|TRBJ2-6|TRBV5-1|-
TGCGCCAGCAGCTTAGTCTCTGGGGCCAACGTCCTGACTTTC
CASSLVSGANVLTF
>once|TRBJ1-3|TRBV9|-
TGTGCCAGCAGCCCCCGTGAAGAGGGAAACACCATATATTTT
CASSPREEGNTIYF
>-|TRBJ1-5|TRBV29-1|-
TGCAGCGTCGGCGACGGGAATCAGCCCCAGCATTTT
CSVGDGNQPQHF
>-|TRBJ2-1|TRBV5-4|-
TGTGCCAGCAGCCTCATGAGGGGACTTATAAATGAGCAGTTCTTC
CASSLMRGLINEQFF
>-|TRBJ2-7|TRBV5-1|TRBD1
TGCCTCAGCGACAGGGGAGACGAGCAGTACTTC
CLSDRGDEQYF
>-|TRBJ2-1|TRBV29-1|TRBD2
TGCAGCGTTGAGATTAGCGGGACTTCCAATGAGCAGTTCTTC
CSVEISGTSNEQFF
>-|TRBJ1-1|TRBV2|TRBD1
TGTGCCAGCACTCGGGGACAGGGAGCTTTCTTT
CASTRGQGAFF
>few|TRBJ1-2|TRBV23-1|-
TGCGCCAGCACTTCCCCAGGATGGCTCTATGGCTACACCTTC
CASTSPGWLYGYTF
>-|TRBJ1-6|TRBV2|-
TGTGCCAGCAGCAATAATAATTCACCCCTCCACTTT
CASSNNNSPLHF
>once|TRBJ1-5|TRBV19|-
TGTGCCAGTACACCCGGGTGGGAGCCCCAGCATTTT
CASTPGWEPQHF
>-|TRBJ2-2|TRBV6-5|-
TGTGCCAGCAGTTACTCGAGCGGGTCGGGCACCGGGGAGCTGTTTTTT
CASSYSSGSGTGELFF
>-|TRBJ2-3|TRBV29-1|-
TGCAGCGTTGGCCCCCCACAGGGCCCTTCCACAGATACGCAGTATTTT
CSVGPPQGPSTDTQYF
>-|TRBJ1-3|TRBV28|-
TGTGCCAGCAGCTCCCGGGGGGAGGACACCATATATTTT
CASSSRGEDTIYF
>-|TRBJ1-3|TRBV7-9|TRBD1
TGTGCCAGCAGCCCCATGACAGGGGTCGGAAACACCATATATTTT
CASSPMTGVGNTIYF
>-|TRBJ1-3|TRBV19|-
TGTGCCAGTAGTATGTGGCAGAGCTCTGGAAACACCATATATTTT
CASSMWQSSGNTIYF
>-|TRBJ1-2|TRBV28|TRBD1
TGTGCCAGCTTTGCCGGGACAGGGGGCAACTATGGCTACACCTTC
CASFAGTGGNYGYTF
>-|TRBJ1-6|TRBV10-3|-
TGTGCCACCGGACTGGAAGGTTCACCCCTCCACTTT
CATGLEGSPLHF
>-|TRBJ1-1|TRBV6-5|-
TGTGCCAGTACTCTCAAAATGGGTGACAGAGGAGCTTTCTTT
CASTLKMGDRGAFF
>-|TRBJ2-7|TRBV5-5|-
TGTGCCAGCAGCTTAGACACCTACTACGAGCAGTACTTC
CASSLDTYYEQYF
>-|TRBJ1-6|TRBV4-1|-
TGCGCCAGCAGCCAAGATCGCTCCAGGGCCCGCTCCTATAATTCACCCCTCCACTTT
CASSQDRSRARSYNSPLHF
>-|TRBJ1-4|TRBV19|TRBD1
TGCGCCAGTAGTATCGGGACAGCAGATGAAAAACTGTTTTTT
CASSIGTADEKLFF
>-|TRBJ1-1|TRBV14|-
TGTGCCAGCAGCTGGACCTTCAACACTGAAGCTTTCTTT
CASSWTFNTEAFF
>-|TRBJ1-4|TRBV6-2/TRBV6-3|-
TGTGCCAGCAGTCGACAGTCGCTGCGAAAAACTGTTTTT
CASSRQSLRKTVF
>once|TRBJ2-3|TRBV5-4|TRBD2
TGTGCCAGCGGGGCTGGACTAGCCGCTGATACGCAGTATTTT
CASGAGLAADTQYF
>-|TRBJ1-2|TRBV6-2/TRBV6-3|-
TGTGCCAGCAGTAAGACAGACCAAAACTATGGCTACACCTTC
CASSKTDQNYGYTF
>-|TRBJ2-5|TRBV7-2|-
TGTGCCAGCAGCTTAGGGTTCGGGGAGACCCAGTACTTC
CASSLGFGETQYF